The 11 T cell receptor beta chains below were found in one sample sequenced in a study of T-cell reconstitution after alpha-beta-depleted transplantation in children. Unique molecular identifiers were built into the TCRbeta library. From the PCR reads, TCRdb called clonotypes with MiXCR, one entry per CDR3 protein. The sample consists of 600,000 or so distinct CDR3 sequences, about 23% of them appearing once. Sequenced material: PBMCs, mostly from graft donor cells, taken 360 days after TCRalphabeta/CD19-depleted stem cell transplant. All receptors derive from a boy younger than two who had a stem cell transplant for acute myeloid leukemia, so the T cells may come from the graft donor.

Ten or more counts support this clonotype. The gene calls are TRBV2 and TRBJ2-6, with D hard to call. Trimming took off 2 bases at V and 0 bases at J, with 5 bases between the two ends. CDR1 SNHLY and CDR2 FYNNEI come from the germline V gene. The CDR3 loop spans 15 amino acids. The CDR3 DNA reads as TGTGCCAGCAGTGAATTCTACTCTGGGGCCAACGTCCTGACTTTC. The encoded protein is CASSEFYSGANVLTF. Full variable domain (remainder filled in from reference TRBV2 and TRBJ2-6): EPEVTQTPSHQVTQMGQEVILRCVPISNHLYFYWYRQILGQKVEFLVSFYNNEISEKSEIFDDQFSVERPDGSNFTLKIRSTKLEDSAMYFCASSEFYSGANVLTFGAGSRLTVL.

This clonotype was counted only a few times. The chain joins TRBV12-3 or TRBV12-4 to TRBJ1-2; D remains unclear. The V end was cut by 5 bases, the J end by 2 bases, with 12 bases between. The CDR3 spans 14 residues. CDR3 DNA: TGTGCCAGCAGTCATCGGACCGTGAACTATGGCTACACCTTC. This sequence encodes CASSHRTVNYGYTF.

This clonotype was picked up many times. The chain has TRBV15 and TRBJ2-2, with D tentatively TRBD1 (6 bases). Per the germline V gene, CDR1 is LNHNV and CDR2 is YYDKDF (reference sequence). Between the trimmed V and J ends, which lost 3 bases and 7 bases, there was a span of 15 bases. This CDR3 is 15 amino acids long. The CDR3 loop reads CATSRAGDGNGELFF. Here the CDR3 DNA reads TGTGCCACCAGCAGGGCAGGGGATGGAAACGGGGAGCTGTTTTTT.

This clonotype showed up many times. J is TRBJ2-7 and V is TRBV7-6; D is unclear. This CDR3 is 14 amino acids long. The germline V gene encodes CDR1 SGHVS and CDR2 FNYEAQ. Trimming took 2 bases from V and 2 from J, leaving 10 bases between them. CDR3 sequence: CASSLWESTYEQYF. The CDR3 DNA reads as TGTGCCAGCAGCTTATGGGAATCTACCTACGAGCAGTACTTC.

This clonotype showed up just a few times. V and J are TRBV7-3 and TRBJ2-3, with D hard to call. Per germline, CDR1 SGHTA and CDR2 FQGTGA. The germline V and J ends were trimmed by 5 bases and 1 base, with 16 bases remaining between them. The CDR3 has 16 residues. The CDR3 here is CASSPNPARGTDTQYF. The DNA for the CDR3 is TGTGCCAGCAGCCCCAACCCCGCCCGGGGCACAGATACGCAGTATTTT.

The gene calls are TRBV6-1 and TRBJ1-1; D possibly corresponds to TRBD1 (5 bases). CDR3 size: 14 residues. V lost 2 bases, J lost 4 bases, and 11 bases lay in between. The germline gives CDR1 MNHNS, CDR2 SASEGT. The chain's CDR3 is CASSERRGFTEAFF. In DNA form, the CDR3 reads TGTGCCAGCAGTGAACGTCGGGGGTTCACTGAAGCTTTCTTT.

The V gene is TRBV12-3 or TRBV12-4, the J gene TRBJ1-1; D unresolved. Between the trimmed V and J ends, which lost 6 bases and 5 bases, there was a span of 19 bases. The CDR3 contains 15 residues. The CDR3 sequence: CASSPPLLSRTEAFF. In DNA form, the CDR3 reads TGTGCCAGCAGCCCACCATTGCTATCGAGGACTGAAGCTTTCTTT.

This clonotype showed up many times. The rearrangement uses TRBV20-1 and TRBJ1-3; D gene unclear. Germline V gene lookup returns CDR1 DFQATT and CDR2 SNEGSKA (reference sequence). This CDR3 spans 14 amino acids. V was shortened by 6 bases and J by 4 bases, with 16 bases between the two germline ends. The CDR3 DNA reads TGCAGTGCAGGGAGCGAAGTTGAAGGAAACACCATATATTTT. This encodes CSAGSEVEGNTIYF.

This clonotype has more than one count but fewer than ten. The chain is built from TRBV4-3 and TRBJ2-7; tentatively, D is TRBD1 (6 bases). Germline CDR1 is LGHNA and CDR2 is YSLEER. Deletions cut 0 bases from V and 4 bases from J, with 10 bases between. The CDR3 covers 14 residues. The CDR3 DNA reads as TGCGCCAGCAGCCAAGAGGACAGATCGTACGAGCAGTACTTC. Its protein product is CASSQEDRSYEQYF.

This clonotype was counted ten times or more. This chain links TRBV20-1 with TRBJ2-2, with D uncertain. V was pared by 2 bases and J by 5 bases, with 6 bases between. Germline-derived CDR1 and CDR2 are DFQATT and SNEGSKA (reference sequence). The CDR3 spans 12 residues. CDR3 DNA sequence: TGCAGTGCTAGATCTGTTACCGGGGAGCTGTTTTTT. Its protein is CSARSVTGELFF.

In this sample, this clonotype turned up many times. J is TRBJ2-7 and V is TRBV9; TRBD2 matches 11 bases. This CDR3 is 15 amino acids long. Trimming removed 2 bases from V and 4 bases from J; junction bases left unmatched: 5. Germline CDR1 and CDR2: SGDLS and YYNGEE. CDR3 loop: CASSVSSGGAYEQYF. CDR3 nucleotide sequence: TGTGCCAGCAGCGTTAGTAGCGGGGGGGCTTACGAGCAGTACTTC.